Shown below are 6 T cell receptor beta chains from a single sample sequenced in a study of regulatory T cells in long-lasting Graves disease. TCR beta libraries were built with iRepertoire HTBI primers and Arm-PCR of CDR3 regions. Via MiXCR, TCRdb re-called the multiplex PCR reads, giving one row per CDR3 protein. The sample yields around 480,000 distinct CDR3 sequences, under 20% seen once. Indicated time point: newly diagnosed GD, antithyroid drugs for less than 3 months. Extracted PBMC RNA gave rise to the TCR library. This sample also belongs to another study, concerning T cells in Graves' hyperthyroidism and ophthalmopathy.

The material was peripheral blood mononuclear cells (PBMCs), obtained at new diagnosis, from a patient treated with antithyroid drugs. The receptors come from a man aged 40-50 years with Graves disease.

With regard to this clonotype: A much more abundant neighbour one base away suggests this may be a read error. The chain combines TRBV20-1 with TRBJ2-1; D call uncertain. CDR3 length: 12 amino acids. V was cut by 3 bases and J by 6 bases, with 9 bases left in between. CDR1 and CDR2 (germline): DFQATT, SNEGSKA (reference sequence). The CDR3 nucleotides read TGCAGTGCTAGGGTAGCTTGCAATGAGCAGTTCTTC. Translating it yields CSARVACNEQFF.

The chain combines TRBV7-9 with TRBJ2-6, with D possibly matching TRBD1 (5 bases). The ends were cut back, 5 bases at V and 2 bases at J, with 7 bases in the middle. Germline CDR1 reads SEHNR; CDR2 reads FQNEAQ (reference sequence). The CDR3 length is 14 residues. The CDR3 sequence is CASSQQAGANVLTF. The CDR3 DNA follows: TGTGCCAGCAGCCAACAGGCTGGGGCCAACGTCCTGACTTTC. Looking up the rest from reference TRBV7-9 and TRBJ2-6 gives the full variable domain: DTGVSQNPRHKITKRGQNVTFRCDPISEHNRLYWYRQTLGQGPEFLTYFQNEAQLEKSRLLSDRFSAERPKGSFSTLEIQRTEQGDSAMYLCASSQQAGANVLTFGAGSRLTVL.

This clonotype was seen a few times. This sequence joins TRBV4-1 and TRBJ2-1; 8 bases fit TRBD2. The germline gives CDR1 MGHRA, CDR2 YSYEKL. The CDR3 contains 15 residues. Trimming removed 1 base from V and 5 bases from J; junction bases left unmatched: 4. The CDR3 protein is CASSQGLANHNEQFF. The CDR3 DNA reads as TGCGCCAGCAGCCAAGGACTAGCGAACCACAATGAGCAGTTCTTC.

In the case of this clonotype: With a much larger clone just one base away, this may be a read error. V gene TRBV5-4 combines with J gene TRBJ2-7; TRBD2 aligns across 7 bases. Germline V lookup: CDR1 SGHNT, CDR2 YYREEE (reference sequence). The CDR3 is made up of 15 amino acids. V lost 5 bases and J lost 7; bases outside the gene matches: 15. The CDR3 DNA reads TGTGCCAGCAGACCCACTAGCGACTCCTACAATGAGCAGTACTTC. This encodes CASRPTSDSYNEQYF.

This clonotype was seen many times. The chain uses TRBV2 and TRBJ2-5; possibly TRBD1 for D (5 bases). Germline loops: CDR1 SNHLY, CDR2 FYNNEI. This CDR3 region has 14 residues. Trimming cost V 5 bases and J 4 bases, with 14 bases left between them. The CDR3: CASSKNRGRETQYF. The CDR3 DNA reads as TGTGCCAGCAGTAAAAATAGGGGTCGAGAGACCCAGTACTTC. Full variable domain (missing parts from reference TRBV2 and TRBJ2-5): EPEVTQTPSHQVTQMGQEVILRCVPISNHLYFYWYRQILGQKVEFLVSFYNNEISEKSEIFDDQFSVERPDGSNFTLKIRSTKLEDSAMYFCASSKNRGRETQYFGPGTRLLVL.

This clonotype was observed at least ten times. This chain uses TRBV24-1 with TRBJ2-5; D may be TRBD1 (6 bases). CDR3 length: 16 amino acids. Trimming removed 3 bases from V and 5 bases from J, with 18 bases in between. Per germline, CDR1 KGHDR and CDR2 SFDVKD. The CDR3 DNA follows: TGTGCCACCAGTGATCCGGGACACCTTACAGGGGAGACCCAGTACTTC. Translating gives CATSDPGHLTGETQYF.